This T cell receptor beta chain was found in a study of blood T cell repertoires in COVID-19. Study-wide background: Sources were T cells, B-cell-depleted T cells, or PBMCs; the material itself was cDNA or gDNA.

As processed by the authors: Estimation of nucleated cell counts relied on the amplification of reference gene primers. The repertoire was sequenced with immunoSEQ multiplex PCR; TCRdb's copy has only in-frame clones and lacks some. From that table come the V and J calls and clone size; the DNA was used to work out D and trimming. The table shows around 230,000 clones, with around four fifths occurring only once. CDR3 length: 17 residues. This clonotype was sampled from a woman aged 40 to 50 with active or convalescent COVID-19. The V and J genes are TRBV21-1 and TRBJ2-1; the D segment call TRBD2 is taken from the table without a DNA check. TRBV21-1 has pseudogene status. The sample consisted of peripheral blood. The CDR3 region is CASSKETRLAGPNEQFF. In DNA, the CDR3 is TGTGCCAGCAGCAAAGAAACACGACTAGCGGGCCCCAATGAGCAGTTCTTC.